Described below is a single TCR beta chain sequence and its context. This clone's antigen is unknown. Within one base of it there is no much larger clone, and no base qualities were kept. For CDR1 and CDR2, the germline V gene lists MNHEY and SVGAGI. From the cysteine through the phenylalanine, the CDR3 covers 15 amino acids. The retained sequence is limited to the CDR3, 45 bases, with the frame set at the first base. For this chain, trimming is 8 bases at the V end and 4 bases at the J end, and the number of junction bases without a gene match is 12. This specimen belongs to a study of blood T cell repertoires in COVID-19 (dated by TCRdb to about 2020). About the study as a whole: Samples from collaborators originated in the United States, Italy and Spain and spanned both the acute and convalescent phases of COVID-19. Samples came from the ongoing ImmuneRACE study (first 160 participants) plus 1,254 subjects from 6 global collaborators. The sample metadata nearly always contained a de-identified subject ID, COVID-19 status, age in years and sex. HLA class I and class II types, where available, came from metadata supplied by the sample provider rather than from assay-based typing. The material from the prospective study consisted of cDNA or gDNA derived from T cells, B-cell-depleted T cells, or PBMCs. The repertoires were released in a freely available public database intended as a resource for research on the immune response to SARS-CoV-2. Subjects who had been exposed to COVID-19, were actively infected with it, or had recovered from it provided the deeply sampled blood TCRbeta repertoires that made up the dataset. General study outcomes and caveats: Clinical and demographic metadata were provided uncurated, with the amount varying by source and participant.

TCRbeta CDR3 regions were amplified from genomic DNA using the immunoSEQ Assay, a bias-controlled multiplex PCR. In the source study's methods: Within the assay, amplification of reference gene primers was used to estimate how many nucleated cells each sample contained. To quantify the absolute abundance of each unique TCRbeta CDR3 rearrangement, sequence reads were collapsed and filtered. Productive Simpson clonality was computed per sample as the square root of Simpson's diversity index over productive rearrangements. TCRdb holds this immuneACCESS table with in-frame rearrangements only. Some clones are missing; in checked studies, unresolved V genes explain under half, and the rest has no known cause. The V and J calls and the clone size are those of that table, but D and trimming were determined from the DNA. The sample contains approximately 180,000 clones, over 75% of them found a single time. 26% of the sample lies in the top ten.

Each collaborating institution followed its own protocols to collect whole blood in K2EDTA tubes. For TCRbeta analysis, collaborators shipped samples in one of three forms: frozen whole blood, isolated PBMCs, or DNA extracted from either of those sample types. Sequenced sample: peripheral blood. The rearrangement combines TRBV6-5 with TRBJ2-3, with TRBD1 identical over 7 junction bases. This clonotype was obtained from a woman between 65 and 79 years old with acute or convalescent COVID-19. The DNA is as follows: TGTGCCAGCCCAAGGGGGCATGGGGGCGCAGATACGCAGTATTTT. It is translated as CASPRGHGGADTQYF.